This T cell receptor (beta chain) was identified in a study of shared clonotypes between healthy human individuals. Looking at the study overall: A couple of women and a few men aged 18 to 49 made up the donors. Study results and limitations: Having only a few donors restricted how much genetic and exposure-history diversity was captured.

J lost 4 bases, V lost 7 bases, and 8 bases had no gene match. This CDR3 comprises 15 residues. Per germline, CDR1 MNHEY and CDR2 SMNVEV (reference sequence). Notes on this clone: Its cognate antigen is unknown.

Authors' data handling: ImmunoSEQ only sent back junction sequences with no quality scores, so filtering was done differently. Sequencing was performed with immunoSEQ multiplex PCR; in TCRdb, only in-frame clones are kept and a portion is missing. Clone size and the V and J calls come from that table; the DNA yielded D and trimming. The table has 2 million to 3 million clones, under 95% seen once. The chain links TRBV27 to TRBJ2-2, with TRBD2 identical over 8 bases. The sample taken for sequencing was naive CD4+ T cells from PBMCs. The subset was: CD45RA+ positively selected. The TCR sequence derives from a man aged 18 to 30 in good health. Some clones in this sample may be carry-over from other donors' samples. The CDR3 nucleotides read TGTGCCAGCAAGGAGTTAGCGGGGATCACCGGGGAGCTGTTTTTT. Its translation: CASKELAGITGELFF.